The 16 T cell receptor beta chains in this list originate from one sample, sequenced in a study of cytomegalovirus exposure and HLA in healthy donors. PCR employed 60 Vbeta and 13 Jbeta primers. Only in-frame clones appear in the TCRdb table, and some are missing; sequencing was by immunoSEQ multiplex PCR. Found here are 150,000 to 200,000 clones, about four fifths of them singletons; the top ten hold about 3%. Sequenced input: PBMCs. The receptors originated from a female donor in good health and CMV-seronegative.

The chain is built from TRBV5-6 and TRBJ2-1; 7 bases map to TRBD1. J gave up 2 bases and V 4 bases, and 6 bases lay outside the gene matches. The CDR3 loop spans 15 amino acids. CDR1 is SGHDT and CDR2 is YYEEEE in the germline V gene. CDR3 bases: TGTGCCAGCAGCCCGGGACAGTCGACCTACAATGAGCAGTTCTTC. Its translation is CASSPGQSTYNEQFF.

The V and J genes are TRBV9 and TRBJ2-7, with 11 bases matching TRBD2. The trim removed 0 bases at V and 4 bases at J, leaving 6 bases unmatched. From germline, CDR1 is SGDLS and CDR2 YYNGEE. This CDR3 comprises 16 residues. In DNA form, the CDR3 reads TGTGCCAGCAGCGTAGGTAGCGGGGGGGCTAAATACGAGCAGTACTTC. Protein sequence: CASSVGSGGAKYEQYF. The full variable domain, completed using reference TRBV9 and TRBJ2-7, is DSGVTQTPKHLITATGQRVTLRCSPRSGDLSVYWYQQSLDQGLQFLIQYYNGEERAKGNILERFSAQQFPDLHSELNLSSLELGDSALYFCASSVGSGGAKYEQYFGPGTRLTVT.

V is TRBV11-3 and J is TRBJ1-1; 8 bases are shared with TRBD1. Germline assignment: CDR1 SGHNT and CDR2 YENEEA. V lost 5 bases, J lost 5 bases, and 7 bases stayed unmatched. This CDR3 is 14 amino acids long. The CDR3 reads CASSVRGRGTEAFF. CDR3 nucleotide sequence: TGTGCCAGCAGCGTCAGGGGGCGGGGGACTGAAGCTTTCTTT.

This rearrangement joins TRBV5-1 to TRBJ2-3; 8 bases agree with TRBD1. Trimming cost V 7 bases and J 1 base; bases outside gene matches: 2. CDR1 is SGHRS and CDR2 is YFSETQ in the germline V gene. CDR3 size: 13 residues. CDR3 DNA: TGCGCCAGCCGGGGACAGGGCACAGATACGCAGTATTTT. This encodes CASRGQGTDTQYF.

The chain joins TRBV19 to TRBJ2-5, with D tentatively TRBD2 (5 bases). V was shortened by 5 bases and J by 7 bases, with 17 bases between the two germline ends. CDR1 and CDR2 (germline): LNHDA, SQIVND (reference sequence). CDR3 length equals 14 residues. CDR3 in DNA: TGTGCCAGTAGTGAGGGCCTTCCGCGCGGGACCCAGTACTTC. The encoded protein is CASSEGLPRGTQYF. Full variable domain (rest looked up from reference TRBV19 and TRBJ2-5): DGGITQSPKYLFRKEGQNVTLSCEQNLNHDAMYWYRQDPGQGLRLIYYSQIVNDFQKGDIAEGYSVSREKKESFPLTVTSAQKNPTAFYLCASSEGLPRGTQYFGPGTRLLVL.

CDR3 nucleotide sequence: TGTGCCAGCAGTTTCGGAGGACAGGGGGCAGCAAACTATGGCTACACCTTC. The encoded protein is CASSFGGQGAANYGYTF. The V gene is TRBV28, the J gene TRBJ1-2; 11 bases align to TRBD1. Per germline, CDR1 MDHEN and CDR2 SYDVKM. Losses at the gene ends were 3 bases for V and 2 bases for J; bases not matched to a gene: 8. This CDR3 is built from 17 residues.

The CDR3 region is CASSEAGTGAVTEAFF. In nucleotides, the CDR3 is TGTGCCAGCAGTGAAGCTGGGACAGGGGCCGTTACTGAAGCTTTCTTT. The gene calls are TRBV2 and TRBJ1-1; TRBD1 matches 10 bases. The CDR3 length is 16 residues. Trimming at V came to 0 bases and at J to 5 bases, leaving 6 bases not matched to a gene. The germline CDR1 and CDR2 sequences are SNHLY and FYNNEI. Combining the CDR3 with reference TRBV2 and TRBJ1-1 gives the whole variable domain EPEVTQTPSHQVTQMGQEVILRCVPISNHLYFYWYRQILGQKVEFLVSFYNNEISEKSEIFDDQFSVERPDGSNFTLKIRSTKLEDSAMYFCASSEAGTGAVTEAFFGQGTRLTVV.

This clone came up a few times. The V gene is TRBV9, the J gene TRBJ1-1; D is perhaps TRBD1 (5 bases). The CDR3 extends over 15 amino acids. Germline-derived CDR1 and CDR2 are SGDLS and YYNGEE. V gave up 4 bases and J gave up 5 bases, with 18 bases separating them. The CDR3 is CASSSGTLGQTEAFF. The CDR3 coding sequence is TGTGCCAGCAGCTCCGGGACTCTGGGCCAGACTGAAGCTTTCTTT.

This clone was detected once. The chain couples TRBV5-6 to TRBJ2-7, with D tentatively TRBD2 (5 bases). With 0 bases removed from V and 0 bases from J, the gap between germline ends came to 16 bases. Germline loops: CDR1 SGHDT, CDR2 YYEEEE. The CDR3 spans 17 residues. CDR3 nucleotide sequence: TGTGCCAGCAGCTTGGTGGGTGGGCAGCGGTTCTCCTACGAGCAGTACTTC. Protein product: CASSLVGGQRFSYEQYF.

V is TRBV2 and J is TRBJ2-7, with D perhaps matching TRBD2 (5 bases). This CDR3 comprises 12 residues. Looked up from germline, CDR1 is SNHLY and CDR2 is FYNNEI. V lost 3 bases and J 5 bases, leaving 8 bases between the germline ends. The CDR3 spells CASSERVHEQYF. The CDR3 DNA reads as TGTGCCAGCAGTGAGAGGGTCCACGAGCAGTACTTC.

The rearrangement uses TRBV25-1 and TRBJ2-7; D ambiguous. Germline V gene lookup returns CDR1 MGHDK and CDR2 SYGVNS. This CDR3 is 13 amino acids long. V lost 3 bases and J lost 0, with 6 bases in between. CDR3 in amino acids: CASSETSSYEQYF. The CDR3 nucleotides read TGTGCCAGCAGTGAGACAAGCTCCTACGAGCAGTACTTC.

The chain has TRBV28 and TRBJ1-2; no firm D call. This CDR3 comprises 13 residues. Trimming left V 7 bases short and J 3 bases short, with 12 bases between. The germline CDR1 and CDR2 sequences are MDHEN and SYDVKM. In DNA, the CDR3 is TGTGCCAGCACCTCGAGGAGGTACTATGGCTACACCTTC. This sequence encodes CASTSRRYYGYTF.

This clone is a singleton in its sample. This chain joins TRBV28 and TRBJ1-2; no definite D call. This CDR3 comprises 15 residues. CDR1 and CDR2 from the germline V gene are MDHEN and SYDVKM. Deletions cut 6 bases from V and 6 bases from J, with 20 bases between. In DNA form, the CDR3 reads TGTGCCAGCAGCTCTCTCCGGGAAGGTCTTGATGGCTACACCTTC. Its protein is CASSSLREGLDGYTF.

V gene TRBV7-9 combines with J gene TRBJ1-5; 7 bases align to TRBD1. This CDR3 region has 15 residues. Germline trimming cut 1 base from V and 5 bases from J; bases unmatched to any gene: 5. Germline V gene lookup returns CDR1 SEHNR and CDR2 FQNEAQ (reference sequence). As DNA, the CDR3 is TGTGCCAGCAGCTTAGGGGGACAGCCTTATCAGCCCCAGCATTTT. Encoded protein: CASSLGGQPYQPQHF.

CDR3 amino acids: CASSLAHYEQYF. CDR3 in DNA: TGTGCCAGCAGCTTAGCCCACTACGAGCAGTACTTC. The V call is TRBV7-9, the J call TRBJ2-7, with no clear D. Per germline, CDR1 SEHNR and CDR2 FQNEAQ (reference sequence). The V and J ends lost 0 bases and 3 bases respectively, with 3 bases between them. There are 12 residues in the CDR3.

The chain combines TRBV28 with TRBJ1-5, with D perhaps matching TRBD1 (6 bases). Trimming removed 6 bases from V and 1 base from J, with 10 bases in between. There are 14 residues in the CDR3. Germline loops: CDR1 MDHEN, CDR2 SYDVKM. The CDR3 DNA follows: TGTGCCAGCAGGGGGACACTAAGCAATCAGCCCCAGCATTTT. Protein product: CASRGTLSNQPQHF.